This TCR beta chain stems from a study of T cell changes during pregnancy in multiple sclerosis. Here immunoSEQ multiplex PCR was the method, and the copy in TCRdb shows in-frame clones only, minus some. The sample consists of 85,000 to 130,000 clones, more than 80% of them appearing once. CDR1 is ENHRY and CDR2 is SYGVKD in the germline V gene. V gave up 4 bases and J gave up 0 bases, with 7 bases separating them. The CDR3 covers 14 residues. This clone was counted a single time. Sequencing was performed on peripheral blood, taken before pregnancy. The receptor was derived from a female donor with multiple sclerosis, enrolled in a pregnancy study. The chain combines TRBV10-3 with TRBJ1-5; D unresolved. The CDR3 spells CAISGSDSNQPQHF. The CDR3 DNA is TGTGCCATCAGTGGTAGTGATAGCAATCAGCCCCAGCATTTT.